This T cell receptor beta chain was recovered during a study of blood T cell repertoires in COVID-19. Background on the study: Material from acute and convalescent COVID-19 was sourced from the United States, Italy and Spain. T cells, B-cell-depleted T cells, or PBMCs provided the cDNA or gDNA that served as material.

The authors' processing: Estimation of nucleated cell counts was performed using reference gene primer amplification. Using immunoSEQ multiplex PCR, the repertoire was profiled, and TCRdb retains in-frame clones only, with some absent. V and J calls and clone size come straight from that table; D and trimming were deduced from the DNA. The data hold roughly 100,000 clones, with 89% observed a single time. The specimen sequenced was peripheral blood. This receptor was taken from an older woman with acute or convalescent COVID-19.

The CDR3 reads CASSKNRDTQYF. The DNA for the CDR3 is TGTGCCAGCAGTAAGAATCGGGATACGCAGTATTTT. The chain is built from TRBV5-8 and TRBJ2-3, with D unclear. Germline lookup yields CDR1 SGHTS and CDR2 YDEGEE. V was trimmed by 5 bases and J by 6 bases, leaving 10 bases between them. The CDR3 is 12 residues long.